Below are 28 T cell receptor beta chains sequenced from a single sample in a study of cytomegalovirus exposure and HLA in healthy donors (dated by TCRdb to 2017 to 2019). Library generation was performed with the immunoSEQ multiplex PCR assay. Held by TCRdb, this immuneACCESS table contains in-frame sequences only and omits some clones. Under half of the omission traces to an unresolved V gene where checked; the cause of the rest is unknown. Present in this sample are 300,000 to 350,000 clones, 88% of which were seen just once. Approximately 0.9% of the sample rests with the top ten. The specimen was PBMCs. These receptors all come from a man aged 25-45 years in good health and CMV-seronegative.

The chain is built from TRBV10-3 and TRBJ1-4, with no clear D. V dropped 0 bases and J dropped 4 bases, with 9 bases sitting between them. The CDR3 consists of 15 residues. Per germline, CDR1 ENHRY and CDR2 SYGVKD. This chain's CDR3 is CAISESAAVNEKLFF. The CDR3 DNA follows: TGTGCCATCAGTGAGTCTGCGGCCGTTAATGAAAAACTGTTTTTT.

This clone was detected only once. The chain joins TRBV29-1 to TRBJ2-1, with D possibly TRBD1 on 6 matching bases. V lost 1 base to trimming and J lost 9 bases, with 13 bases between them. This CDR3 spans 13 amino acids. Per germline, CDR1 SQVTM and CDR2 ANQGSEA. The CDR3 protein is CSVEALRGGEQFF. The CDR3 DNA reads TGCAGCGTTGAAGCCCTCAGGGGCGGTGAGCAGTTCTTC.

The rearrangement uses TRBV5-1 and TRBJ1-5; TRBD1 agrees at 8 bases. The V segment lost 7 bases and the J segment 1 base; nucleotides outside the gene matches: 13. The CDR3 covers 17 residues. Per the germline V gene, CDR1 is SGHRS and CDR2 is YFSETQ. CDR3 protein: CASAESPTGESNQPQHF. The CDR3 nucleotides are TGCGCCAGCGCCGAATCACCGACAGGGGAGAGCAATCAGCCCCAGCATTTT.

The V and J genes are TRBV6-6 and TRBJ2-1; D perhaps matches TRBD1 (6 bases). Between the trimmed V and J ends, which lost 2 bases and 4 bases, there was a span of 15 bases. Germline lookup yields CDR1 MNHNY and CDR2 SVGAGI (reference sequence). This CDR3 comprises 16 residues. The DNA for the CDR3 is TGTGCCAGCAGTTACCAAACCTCACAGGGTTACAATGAGCAGTTCTTC. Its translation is CASSYQTSQGYNEQFF.

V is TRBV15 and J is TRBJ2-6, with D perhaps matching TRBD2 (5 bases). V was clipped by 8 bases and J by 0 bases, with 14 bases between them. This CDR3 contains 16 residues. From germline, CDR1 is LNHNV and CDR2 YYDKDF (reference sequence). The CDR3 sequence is CATATGRHSGANVLTF. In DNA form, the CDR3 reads TGTGCCACCGCAACGGGAAGACACTCTGGGGCCAACGTCCTGACTTTC.

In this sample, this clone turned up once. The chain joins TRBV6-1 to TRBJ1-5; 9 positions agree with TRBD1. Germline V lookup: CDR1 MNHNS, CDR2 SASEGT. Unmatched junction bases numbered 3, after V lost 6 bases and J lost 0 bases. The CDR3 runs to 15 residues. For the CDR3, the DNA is TGTGCCAGCAGGTCGGGACAGGGTAGCAATCAGCCCCAGCATTTT. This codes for CASRSGQGSNQPQHF.

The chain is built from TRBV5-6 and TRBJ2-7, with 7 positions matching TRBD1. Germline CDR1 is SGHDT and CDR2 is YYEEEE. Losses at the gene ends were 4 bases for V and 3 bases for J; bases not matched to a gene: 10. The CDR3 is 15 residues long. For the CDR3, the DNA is TGTGCCAGCAGCGGCCTTGGACAGGCCAGCTACGAGCAGTACTTC. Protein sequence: CASSGLGQASYEQYF.

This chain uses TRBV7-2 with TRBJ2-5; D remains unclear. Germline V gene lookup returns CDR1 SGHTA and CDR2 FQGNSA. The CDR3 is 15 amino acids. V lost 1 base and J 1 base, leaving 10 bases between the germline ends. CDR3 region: CASSLVAGSQETQYF. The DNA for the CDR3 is TGTGCCAGCAGCTTAGTAGCTGGGTCCCAAGAGACCCAGTACTTC.

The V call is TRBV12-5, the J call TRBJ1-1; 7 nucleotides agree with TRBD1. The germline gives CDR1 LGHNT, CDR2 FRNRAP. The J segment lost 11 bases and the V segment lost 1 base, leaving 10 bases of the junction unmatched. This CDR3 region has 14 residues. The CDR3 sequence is CASGLGGQPLRAFF. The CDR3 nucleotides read TGTGCTAGTGGTTTGGGGGGACAGCCATTGCGGGCTTTCTTT.

CDR3 amino acids: CASSHPGLRQGEAFF. The CDR3 coding sequence is TGTGCCAGCAGCCATCCGGGACTCAGACAGGGTGAAGCTTTCTTT. The genes are TRBV5-5 and TRBJ1-1, with 7 bases that match TRBD1. Germline values: CDR1 SGHKS, CDR2 YYEKEE (reference sequence). V gave up 4 bases and J gave up 7 bases; unmatched junction bases: 13. The CDR3 runs 15 residues.

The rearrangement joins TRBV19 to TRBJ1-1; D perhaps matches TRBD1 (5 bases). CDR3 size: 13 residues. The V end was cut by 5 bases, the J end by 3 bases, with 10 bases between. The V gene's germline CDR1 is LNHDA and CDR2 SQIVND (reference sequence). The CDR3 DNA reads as TGTGCCAGTAGTGACAGAGTCGACACTGAAGCTTTCTTT. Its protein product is CASSDRVDTEAFF. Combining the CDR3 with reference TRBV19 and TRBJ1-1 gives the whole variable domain DGGITQSPKYLFRKEGQNVTLSCEQNLNHDAMYWYRQDPGQGLRLIYYSQIVNDFQKGDIAEGYSVSREKKESFPLTVTSAQKNPTAFYLCASSDRVDTEAFFGQGTRLTVV.

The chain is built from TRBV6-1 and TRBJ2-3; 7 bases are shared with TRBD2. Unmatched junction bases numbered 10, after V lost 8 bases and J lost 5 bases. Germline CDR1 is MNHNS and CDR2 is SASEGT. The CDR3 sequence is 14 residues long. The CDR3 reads CASRGSSGRDTQYF. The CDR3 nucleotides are TGTGCCAGCCGAGGGTCTAGCGGAAGAGATACGCAGTATTTT.

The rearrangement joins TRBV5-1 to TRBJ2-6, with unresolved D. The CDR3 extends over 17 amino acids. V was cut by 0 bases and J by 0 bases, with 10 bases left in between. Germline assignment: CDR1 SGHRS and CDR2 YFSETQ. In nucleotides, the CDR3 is TGCGCCAGCAGCTTGGCCCATCAGATCTCTGGGGCCAACGTCCTGACTTTC. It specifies CASSLAHQISGANVLTF.

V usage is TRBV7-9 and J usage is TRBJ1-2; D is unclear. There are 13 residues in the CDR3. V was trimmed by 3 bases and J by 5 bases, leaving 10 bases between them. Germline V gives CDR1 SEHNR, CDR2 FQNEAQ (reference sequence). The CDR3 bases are TGTGCCAGCAGCTTCGATGCCTATTATGGCTACACCTTC. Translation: CASSFDAYYGYTF.

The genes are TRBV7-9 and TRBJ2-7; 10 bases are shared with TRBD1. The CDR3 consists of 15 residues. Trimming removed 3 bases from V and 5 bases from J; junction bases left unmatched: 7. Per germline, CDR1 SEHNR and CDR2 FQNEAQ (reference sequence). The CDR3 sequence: CASSFETGGVHEQYF. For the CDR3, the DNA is TGTGCCAGCAGCTTTGAGACAGGGGGCGTTCACGAGCAGTACTTC. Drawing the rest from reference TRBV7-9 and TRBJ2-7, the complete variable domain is DTGVSQNPRHKITKRGQNVTFRCDPISEHNRLYWYRQTLGQGPEFLTYFQNEAQLEKSRLLSDRFSAERPKGSFSTLEIQRTEQGDSAMYLCASSFETGGVHEQYFGPGTRLTVT.

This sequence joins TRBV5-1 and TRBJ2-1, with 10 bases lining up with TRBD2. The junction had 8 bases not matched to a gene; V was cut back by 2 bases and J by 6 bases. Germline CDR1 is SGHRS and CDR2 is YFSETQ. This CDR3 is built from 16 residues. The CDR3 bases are TGCGCCAGCAGCTTCTCAAGCGGGGGGGCCCTCAATGAGCAGTTCTTC. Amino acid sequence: CASSFSSGGALNEQFF.

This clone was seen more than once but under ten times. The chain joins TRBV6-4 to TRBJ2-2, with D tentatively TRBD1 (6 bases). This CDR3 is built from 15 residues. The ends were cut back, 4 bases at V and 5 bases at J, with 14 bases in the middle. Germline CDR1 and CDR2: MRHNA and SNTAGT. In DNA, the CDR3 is TGTGCCAGCAGTGCCGAACAGGGCTCTACCGGGGAGCTGTTTTTT. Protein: CASSAEQGSTGELFF.

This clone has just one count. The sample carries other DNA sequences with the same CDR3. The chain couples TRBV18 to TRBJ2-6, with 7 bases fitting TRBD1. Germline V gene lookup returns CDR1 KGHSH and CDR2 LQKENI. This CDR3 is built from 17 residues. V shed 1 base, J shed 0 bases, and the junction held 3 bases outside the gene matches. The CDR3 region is CASSPQDRSSGANVLTF. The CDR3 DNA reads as TGTGCCAGCTCACCACAGGACAGGAGCTCTGGGGCCAACGTCCTGACTTTC. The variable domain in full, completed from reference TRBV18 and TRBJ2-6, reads NAGVMQNPRHLVRRRGQEARLRCSPMKGHSHVYWYRQLPEEGLKFMVYLQKENIIDESGMPKERFSAEFPKEGPSILRIQQVVRGDSAAYFCASSPQDRSSGANVLTFGAGSRLTVL.

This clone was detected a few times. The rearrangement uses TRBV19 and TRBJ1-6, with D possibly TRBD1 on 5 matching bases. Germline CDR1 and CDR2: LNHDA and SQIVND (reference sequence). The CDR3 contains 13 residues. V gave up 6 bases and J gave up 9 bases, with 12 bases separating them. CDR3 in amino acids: CASRGPVGSPLHF. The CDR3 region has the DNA TGTGCCAGTAGGGGGCCGGTTGGTTCACCCCTCCACTTT.

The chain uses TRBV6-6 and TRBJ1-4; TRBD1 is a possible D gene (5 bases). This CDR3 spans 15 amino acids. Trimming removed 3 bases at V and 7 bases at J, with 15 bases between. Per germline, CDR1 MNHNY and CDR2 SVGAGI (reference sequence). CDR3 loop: CASSYATDRGEKLFF. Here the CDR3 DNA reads TGTGCCAGCAGTTATGCGACAGACCGAGGTGAAAAACTGTTTTTT.

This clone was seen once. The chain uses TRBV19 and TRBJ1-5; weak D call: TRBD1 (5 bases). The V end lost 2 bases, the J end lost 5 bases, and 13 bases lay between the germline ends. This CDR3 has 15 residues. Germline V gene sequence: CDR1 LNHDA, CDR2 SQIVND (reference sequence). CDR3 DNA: TGTGCCAGTAGTATAACGCAGGGAGGCGATCAGCCCCAGCATTTT. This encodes CASSITQGGDQPQHF.

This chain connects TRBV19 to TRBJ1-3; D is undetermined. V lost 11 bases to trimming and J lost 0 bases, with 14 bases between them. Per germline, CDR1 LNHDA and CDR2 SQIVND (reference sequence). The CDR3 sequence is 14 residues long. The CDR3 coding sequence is TGTGCCTCCGTAGAGAGGAGCTCTGGAAACACCATATATTTT. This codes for CASVERSSGNTIYF. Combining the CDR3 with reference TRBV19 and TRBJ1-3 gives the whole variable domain DGGITQSPKYLFRKEGQNVTLSCEQNLNHDAMYWYRQDPGQGLRLIYYSQIVNDFQKGDIAEGYSVSREKKESFPLTVTSAQKNPTAFYLCASVERSSGNTIYFGEGSWLTVV.

The CDR3 spells CASSYSIGRGNTIYF. CDR3 DNA sequence: TGTGCCAGCAGTTACTCGATAGGGAGGGGAAACACCATATATTTT. The chain employs TRBV6-5 and TRBJ1-3; D remains ambiguous. The CDR3 covers 15 residues. Germline V gene lookup returns CDR1 MNHEY and CDR2 SVGAGI. Trimming cost V 0 bases and J 4 bases, with 10 bases left between them.

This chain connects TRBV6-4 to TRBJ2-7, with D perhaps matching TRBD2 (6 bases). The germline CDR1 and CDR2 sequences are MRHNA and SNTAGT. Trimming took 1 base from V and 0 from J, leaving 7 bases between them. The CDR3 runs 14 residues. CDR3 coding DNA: TGTGCCAGCAGTGACTGGAGGGCCTCCTACGAGCAGTACTTC. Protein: CASSDWRASYEQYF.

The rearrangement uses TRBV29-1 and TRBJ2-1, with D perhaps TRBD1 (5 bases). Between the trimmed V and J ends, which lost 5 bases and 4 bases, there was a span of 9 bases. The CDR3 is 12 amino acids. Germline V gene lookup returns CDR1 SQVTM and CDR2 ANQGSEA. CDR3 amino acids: CSVQTDYNEQFF. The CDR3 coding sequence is TGCAGCGTTCAGACAGATTACAATGAGCAGTTCTTC.

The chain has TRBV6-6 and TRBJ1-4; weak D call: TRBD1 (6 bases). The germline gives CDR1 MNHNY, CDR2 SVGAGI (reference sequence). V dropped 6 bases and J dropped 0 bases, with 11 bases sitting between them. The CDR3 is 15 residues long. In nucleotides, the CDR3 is TGTGCCAGCAGCCCCGGGACAACAACTAATGAAAAACTGTTTTTT. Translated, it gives CASSPGTTTNEKLFF.

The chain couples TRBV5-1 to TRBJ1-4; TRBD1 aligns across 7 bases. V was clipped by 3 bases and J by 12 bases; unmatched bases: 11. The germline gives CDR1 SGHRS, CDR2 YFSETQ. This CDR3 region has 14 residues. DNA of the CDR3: TGCGCCAGCAGCTCCGGGACAGTTTCTGGACAACTGTTTTTT. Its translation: CASSSGTVSGQLFF.

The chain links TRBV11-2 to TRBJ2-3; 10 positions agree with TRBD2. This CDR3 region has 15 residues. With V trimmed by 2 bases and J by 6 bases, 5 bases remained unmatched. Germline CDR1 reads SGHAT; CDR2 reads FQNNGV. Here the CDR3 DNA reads TGTGCCAGCAGCTTAACTAGCGGGGAGTGGGATACGCAGTATTTT. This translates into CASSLTSGEWDTQYF.